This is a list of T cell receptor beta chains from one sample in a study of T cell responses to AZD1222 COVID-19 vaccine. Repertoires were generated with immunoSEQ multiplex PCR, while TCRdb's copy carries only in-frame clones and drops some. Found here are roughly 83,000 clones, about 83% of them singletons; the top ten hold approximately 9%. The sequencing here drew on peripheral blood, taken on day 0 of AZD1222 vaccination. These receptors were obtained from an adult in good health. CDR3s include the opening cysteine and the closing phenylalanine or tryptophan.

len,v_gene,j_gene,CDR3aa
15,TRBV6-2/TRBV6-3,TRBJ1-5,CASSISGPDNQPQHF
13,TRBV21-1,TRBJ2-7,CASSKDGKNEQYF
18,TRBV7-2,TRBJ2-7,CASSSPRLAGGKYYEQYF
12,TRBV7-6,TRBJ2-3,CASSSLDVRQYF
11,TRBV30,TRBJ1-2,CAWSWTGGYTF
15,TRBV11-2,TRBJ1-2,CASSKEGGATYGYTF
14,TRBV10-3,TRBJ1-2,CAIRPGEWDYGYTF
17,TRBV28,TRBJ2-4,CASSPRTSGRVGNIQYF
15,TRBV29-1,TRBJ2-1,CSAGLAGGAYNEQFF
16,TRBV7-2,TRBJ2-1,CASSRWTSGSLHEQFF
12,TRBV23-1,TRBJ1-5,CASSSRLGPQHF
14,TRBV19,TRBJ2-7,CASSGRGARYEQYF
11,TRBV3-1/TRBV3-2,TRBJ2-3,CATAGTDTQYF
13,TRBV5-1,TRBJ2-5,CASAGQGQETQYF
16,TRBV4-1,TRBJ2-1,CASSPLGLAGGDEQFF
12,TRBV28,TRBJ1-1,CASSLVRVKAFF
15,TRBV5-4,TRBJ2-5,CASSKTGRSQETQYF
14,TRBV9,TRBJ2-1,CASSVSGRNNEQFF
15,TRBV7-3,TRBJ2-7,CASSEGQGAHHEQYF
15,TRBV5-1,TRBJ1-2,CASSLVAGSSYGYTF
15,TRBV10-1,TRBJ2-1,CASSETGLPYNEQFF
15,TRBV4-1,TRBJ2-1,CASSPLAGGYNEQFF
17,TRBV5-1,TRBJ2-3,CASSPRLAGGGTDTQYF
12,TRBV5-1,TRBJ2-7,CASSADGYEQYF
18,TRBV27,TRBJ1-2,CASSFSGTVQLGHYGYTF
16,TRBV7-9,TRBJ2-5,CASSLALTAVQETQYF
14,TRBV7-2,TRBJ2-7,CASSQQREFYEQYF
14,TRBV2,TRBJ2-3,CASRKGSHTDTQYF
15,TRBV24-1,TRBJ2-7,CATSDSPGHLGEQYF
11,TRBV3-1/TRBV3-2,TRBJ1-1,CASSQNTEAFF
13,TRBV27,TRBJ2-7,CASSLEGPYEQYF
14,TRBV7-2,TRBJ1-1,CASSPGPLDTEAFF
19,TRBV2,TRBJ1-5,CASGPRPGLDSHFNQPQHF
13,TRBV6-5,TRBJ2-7,CASRGGANGEQYF
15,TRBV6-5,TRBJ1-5,CASSPHRGPNQPQHF